These 8 T cell receptor beta chains were all obtained from the same sample, sequenced in a study of cytomegalovirus exposure and HLA in healthy donors. With 60 Vbeta and 13 Jbeta primers, the PCR was carried out. Using immunoSEQ multiplex PCR, the repertoire was profiled, and TCRdb retains in-frame clones only, with some absent. The table lists 100,000 to 150,000 clones, around 75% of them singletons. The specimen sequenced was PBMCs. These receptors all stem from a woman between 45 and 60 years old in good health and CMV-seropositive.

This chain connects TRBV13 to TRBJ2-3, with TRBD2 matching over 8 bases. CDR3 length: 16 amino acids. The V gene's germline CDR1 is PRHDT and CDR2 FYEKMQ (reference sequence). V was clipped by 5 bases and J by 4 bases; unmatched bases: 11. The CDR3 DNA is TGTGCCAGCAGCAAGGAACGGGAGGGCCGACCAGATACGCAGTATTTT. Protein product: CASSKEREGRPDTQYF.

V gene TRBV10-3 combines with J gene TRBJ1-2; D is undetermined. The CDR3 covers 14 residues. V was cut by 3 bases and J by 0 bases, with 8 bases left in between. Germline V gene sequence: CDR1 ENHRY, CDR2 SYGVKD. The DNA for the CDR3 is TGTGCCATCAGTGAACTCAATCCTAACTATGGCTACACCTTC. Translating it yields CAISELNPNYGYTF.

This chain joins TRBV28 and TRBJ1-1; D might be TRBD1 (6 bases). Germline loops: CDR1 MDHEN, CDR2 SYDVKM. Trimming took off 7 bases at V and 6 bases at J, with 21 bases between the two ends. The CDR3 extends over 15 amino acids. The CDR3 nucleotides read TGTGCCAGCACGAGGGGGGGTTTAGGGGGGCCTGAAGCTTTCTTT. Translation gives CASTRGGLGGPEAFF.

The V and J genes are TRBV2 and TRBJ2-7, with D perhaps matching TRBD1 (5 bases). V lost 7 bases and J 0 bases, leaving 13 bases between the germline ends. From germline, CDR1 is SNHLY and CDR2 FYNNEI. The CDR3 is made up of 14 amino acids. CDR3 sequence: CASKSGQFSYEQYF. The DNA for the CDR3 is TGTGCCAGCAAGTCAGGGCAGTTCTCCTACGAGCAGTACTTC.

The V gene is TRBV27, the J gene TRBJ1-1; 9 nucleotides align to TRBD1. Looked up from germline, CDR1 is MNHEY and CDR2 is SMNVEV (reference sequence). This CDR3 has 14 amino acids. V shed 5 bases, J shed 5 bases, and the junction held 6 bases outside the gene matches. Written as DNA, the CDR3 is TGTGCCAGCAGTCCTCCGACAGGGGGAACTGAAGCTTTCTTT. This gives the protein CASSPPTGGTEAFF.

This chain uses TRBV6-5 with TRBJ2-7, with D possibly matching TRBD1 (6 bases). The V and J ends lost 4 bases and 2 bases respectively, with 12 bases between them. Germline CDR1 MNHEY, CDR2 SVGAGI. There are 14 residues in the CDR3. The chain's CDR3 is CASSSYTGTYEQYF. In DNA form, the CDR3 reads TGTGCCAGCAGTTCGTACACAGGGACCTACGAGCAGTACTTC.

The rearrangement links TRBV2 to TRBJ2-2; possible D gene TRBD1, 6 bases. V was pared by 2 bases and J by 8 bases, with 9 bases between. Germline V CDR1 and CDR2: SNHLY, FYNNEI. The CDR3 totals 13 residues. CDR3 sequence reads: CASSEQGRGELFF. The CDR3 coding sequence is TGTGCCAGCAGTGAACAGGGGCGGGGGGAGCTGTTTTTT. Together with reference TRBV2 and TRBJ2-2, the CDR3 gives the full variable domain: EPEVTQTPSHQVTQMGQEVILRCVPISNHLYFYWYRQILGQKVEFLVSFYNNEISEKSEIFDDQFSVERPDGSNFTLKIRSTKLEDSAMYFCASSEQGRGELFFGEGSRLTVL.

The CDR3 sequence is CASSQEEGYSNQPQHF. Written as DNA, the CDR3 is TGTGCCAGCAGCCAAGAAGAGGGCTATAGCAATCAGCCCCAGCATTTT. The J gene is TRBJ1-5, the V gene TRBV4-2; unclear D gene. The germline CDR1 and CDR2 sequences are LGHNA and YNFKEQ. This CDR3 region has 16 residues. Trimming pared 0 bases from V and 0 bases from J, leaving 9 bases between.